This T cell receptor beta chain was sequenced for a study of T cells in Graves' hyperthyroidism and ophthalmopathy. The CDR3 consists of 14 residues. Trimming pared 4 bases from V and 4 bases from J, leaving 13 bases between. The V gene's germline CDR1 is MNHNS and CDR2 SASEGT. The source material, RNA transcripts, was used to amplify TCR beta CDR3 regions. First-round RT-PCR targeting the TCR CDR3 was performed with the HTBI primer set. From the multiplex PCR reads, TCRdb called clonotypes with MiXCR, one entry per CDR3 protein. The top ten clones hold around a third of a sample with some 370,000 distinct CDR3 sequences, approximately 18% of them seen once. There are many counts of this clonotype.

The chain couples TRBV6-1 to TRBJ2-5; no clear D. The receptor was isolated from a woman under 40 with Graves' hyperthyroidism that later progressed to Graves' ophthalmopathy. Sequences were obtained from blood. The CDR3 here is CASSVLTTGETQYF. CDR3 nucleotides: TGTGCCAGCAGTGTCTTGACAACGGGAGAGACCCAGTACTTC.